This T cell receptor (beta chain) is drawn from a study of graft-versus-host responses after intestinal transplantation. Study context: Transplants were multivisceral, liver-intestinal, or isolated intestinal. Among the recipients, all got anti-thymocyte globulin induction and then tacrolimus and steroids for about three years. Notes on the study in general: GvH clones occurred in recipient marrow; some first appeared in ileum or blood.

This CDR3 comprises 14 residues. Trimming pared 0 bases from V and 0 bases from J, leaving 5 bases between. Germline V gene data show CDR1 as MNHEY and CDR2 as SVGAGI. Profiling relied on immunoSEQ multiplex PCR, and the TCRdb table lists in-frame clones only, not all of them. The sample includes 99,000 or so clones, roughly 88% of them seen just once. Turning to this clone: Its antigen is unidentified.

Specimen: PBMCs, collected 255 days after intestinal transplant. This chain uses TRBV6-5 with TRBJ2-5; D possibly matches TRBD1 or TRBD2 (5 bases each). The TCR was taken from a human patient who received an intestinal transplant, so some T cells may come from the graft donor. The chain's CDR3 is CASSYSGHQETQYF. The CDR3 DNA follows: TGTGCCAGCAGTTACTCGGGACACCAAGAGACCCAGTACTTC.